This T cell receptor (beta chain) was profiled in a study of T-cell memory formation after mild COVID-19. General study results and limits: CD4/CD8 balance characterized clones contracting day 15 to 85, and CD4+ skew characterized later expanders.

Trimming took 8 bases from V and 5 from J; bases not matched to a gene: 10. This CDR3 contains 14 residues. CDR1 SEHNR and CDR2 FQNEAQ come from the germline V gene (reference sequence). This clonotype has only a few counts. No antigen is known for it. TCRdb called the 5' RACE reads again in MiXCR, with one record for every CDR3 protein. The sample has almost 550,000 distinct CDR3 sequences; over 20% are singletons. The chain recombines TRBV7-9 with TRBJ2-7; the match to TRBD1 covers 9 bases. Sequencing was done on a sample of PBMCs or a T cell subset sorted from them (not recorded which). The clonotype comes from an adult woman who had mild COVID-19 (a few samples of this study predate the infection). Cell type and time point are not known. The CDR3 DNA sequence: TGTGCCAGCTCCCCCGGGACAGGGTCTCACGAGCAGTACTTC. It encodes CASSPGTGSHEQYF.